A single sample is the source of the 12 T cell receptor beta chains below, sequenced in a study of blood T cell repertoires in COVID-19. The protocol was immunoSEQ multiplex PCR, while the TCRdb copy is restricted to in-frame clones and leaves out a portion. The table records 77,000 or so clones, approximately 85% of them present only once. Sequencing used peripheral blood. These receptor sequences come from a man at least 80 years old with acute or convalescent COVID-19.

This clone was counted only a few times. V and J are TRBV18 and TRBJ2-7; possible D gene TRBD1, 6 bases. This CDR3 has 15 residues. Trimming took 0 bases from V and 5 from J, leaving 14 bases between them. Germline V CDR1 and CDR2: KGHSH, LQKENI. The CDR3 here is CASSPPGRQDNEQYF. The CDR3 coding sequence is TGTGCCAGCTCACCACCGGGTCGACAGGACAACGAGCAGTACTTC. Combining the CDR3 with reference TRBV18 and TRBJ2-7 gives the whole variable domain NAGVMQNPRHLVRRRGQEARLRCSPMKGHSHVYWYRQLPEEGLKFMVYLQKENIIDESGMPKERFSAEFPKEGPSILRIQQVVRGDSAAYFCASSPPGRQDNEQYFGPGTRLTVT.

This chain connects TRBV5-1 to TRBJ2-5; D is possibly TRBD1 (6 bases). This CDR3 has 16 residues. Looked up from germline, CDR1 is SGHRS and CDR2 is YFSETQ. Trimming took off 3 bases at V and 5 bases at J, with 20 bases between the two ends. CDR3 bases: TGCGCCAGCAGCTCAGGGACAATAGGGCTAGGGGAGACCCAGTACTTC. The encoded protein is CASSSGTIGLGETQYF.

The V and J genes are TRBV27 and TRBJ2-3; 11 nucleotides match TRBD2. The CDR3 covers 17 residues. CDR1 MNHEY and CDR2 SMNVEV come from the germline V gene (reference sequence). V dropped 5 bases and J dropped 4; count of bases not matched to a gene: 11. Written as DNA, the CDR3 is TGTGCCAGCAGTGGGAGGACTAGCGGGTATCAGGCAGATACGCAGTATTTT. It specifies CASSGRTSGYQADTQYF.

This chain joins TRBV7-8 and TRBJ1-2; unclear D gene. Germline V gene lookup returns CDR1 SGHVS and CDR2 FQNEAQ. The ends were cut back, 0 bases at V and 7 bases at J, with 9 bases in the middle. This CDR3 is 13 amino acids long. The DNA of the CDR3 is TGTGCCAGCAGCTTAGCTTCAGGATCTGGCTACACCTTC. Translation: CASSLASGSGYTF.

For the CDR3, the DNA is TGTGCCAGCAGTGCCCCCGGGACTAGCGGCACAGATACGCAGTATTTT. This gives the protein CASSAPGTSGTDTQYF. The chain joins TRBV28 to TRBJ2-3, with 10 nucleotides matching TRBD2. The germline gives CDR1 MDHEN, CDR2 SYDVKM. V lost 5 bases to trimming and J lost 1 base; unmatched junction nucleotides: 6. This CDR3 has 16 residues.

The CDR3, as DNA: TGTGCCCGGGGGGAGGGGATTTATGGCTACACCTTC. Translating gives CARGEGIYGYTF. This chain links TRBV30 with TRBJ1-2; weak D call: TRBD1 (5 bases). Trimming stripped 8 bases from V and 5 bases from J, with 15 bases between. Germline V gene sequence: CDR1 GTSNPN, CDR2 SVGIG (reference sequence). The CDR3 extends over 12 amino acids.

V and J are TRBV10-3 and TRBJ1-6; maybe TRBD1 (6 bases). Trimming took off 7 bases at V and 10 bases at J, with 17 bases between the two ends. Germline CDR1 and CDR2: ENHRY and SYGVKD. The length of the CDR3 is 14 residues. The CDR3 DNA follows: TGTGCCATCACGAGGGGGGGTGAGGGATCACCCCTCCACTTT. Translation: CAITRGGEGSPLHF.

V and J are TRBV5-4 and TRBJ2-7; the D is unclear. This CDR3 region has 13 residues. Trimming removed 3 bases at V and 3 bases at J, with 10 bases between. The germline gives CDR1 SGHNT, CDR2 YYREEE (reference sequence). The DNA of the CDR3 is TGTGCCAGCAGCTCCAACGGTGTCTACGAGCAGTACTTC. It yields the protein CASSSNGVYEQYF.

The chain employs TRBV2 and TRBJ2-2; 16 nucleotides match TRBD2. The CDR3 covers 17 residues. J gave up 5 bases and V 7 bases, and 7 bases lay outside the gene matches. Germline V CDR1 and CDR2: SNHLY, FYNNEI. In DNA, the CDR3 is TGTGCCAGCACCGGGACTAGCGGGAGGGTGCGGACCGGGGAGCTGTTTTTT. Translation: CASTGTSGRVRTGELFF. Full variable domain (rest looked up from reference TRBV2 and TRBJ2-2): EPEVTQTPSHQVTQMGQEVILRCVPISNHLYFYWYRQILGQKVEFLVSFYNNEISEKSEIFDDQFSVERPDGSNFTLKIRSTKLEDSAMYFCASTGTSGRVRTGELFFGEGSRLTVL.

CDR3 protein: CASSDTGANQPQHF. CDR3 nucleotides: TGTGCCAGCAGTGATACGGGTGCCAATCAGCCCCAGCATTTT. J is TRBJ1-5 and V is TRBV2; D gene ambiguous. This CDR3 comprises 14 residues. Trimming cost V 3 bases and J 3 bases, with 9 bases left between them. Germline V CDR1 and CDR2: SNHLY, FYNNEI.

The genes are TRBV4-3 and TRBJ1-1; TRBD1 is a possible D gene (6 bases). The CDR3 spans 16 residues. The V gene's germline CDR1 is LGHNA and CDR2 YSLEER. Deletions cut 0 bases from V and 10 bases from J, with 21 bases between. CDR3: CASSQDPTGSGWPAFF. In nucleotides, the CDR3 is TGCGCCAGCAGCCAAGACCCTACAGGGTCGGGGTGGCCAGCTTTCTTT.

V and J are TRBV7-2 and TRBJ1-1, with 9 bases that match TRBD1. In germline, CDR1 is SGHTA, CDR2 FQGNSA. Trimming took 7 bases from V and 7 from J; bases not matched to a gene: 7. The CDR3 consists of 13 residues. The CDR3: CASTLDRGDEAFF. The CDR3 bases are TGTGCCAGCACCCTGGACAGGGGTGATGAAGCTTTCTTT.